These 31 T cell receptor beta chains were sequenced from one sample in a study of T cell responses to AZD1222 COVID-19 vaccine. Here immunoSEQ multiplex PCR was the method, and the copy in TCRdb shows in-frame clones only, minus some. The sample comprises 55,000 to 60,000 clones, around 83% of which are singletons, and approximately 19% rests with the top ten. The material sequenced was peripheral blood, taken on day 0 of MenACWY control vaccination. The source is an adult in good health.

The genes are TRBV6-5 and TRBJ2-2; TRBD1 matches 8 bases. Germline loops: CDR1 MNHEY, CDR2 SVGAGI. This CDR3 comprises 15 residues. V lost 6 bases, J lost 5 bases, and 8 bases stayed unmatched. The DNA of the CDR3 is TGTGCCAGCAGAACAACAGGGGGAGCAACCGGGGAGCTGTTTTTT. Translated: CASRTTGGATGELFF.

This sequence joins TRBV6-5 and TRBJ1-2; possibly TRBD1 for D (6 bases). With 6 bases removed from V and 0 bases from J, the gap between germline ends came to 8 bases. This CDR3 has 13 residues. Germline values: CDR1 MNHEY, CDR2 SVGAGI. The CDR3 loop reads CASSRQANYGYTF. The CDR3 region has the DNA TGTGCCAGCAGCCGACAGGCTAACTATGGCTACACCTTC.

The DNA for the CDR3 is TGTGCCAGCAGCTGGACAGGGGTTAAGACTGAAGCTTTCTTT. Protein: CASSWTGVKTEAFF. The V gene is TRBV7-9, the J gene TRBJ1-1; 9 positions agree with TRBD1. The CDR3 has 14 residues. Trimming removed 4 bases from V and 5 bases from J; junction bases left unmatched: 5. From germline, CDR1 is SEHNR and CDR2 FQNEAQ (reference sequence).

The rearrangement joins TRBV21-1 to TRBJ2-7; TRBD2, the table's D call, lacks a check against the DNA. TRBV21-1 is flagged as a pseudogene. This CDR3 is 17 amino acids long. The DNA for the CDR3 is TGTGCCAGCAGCCCCGTGCTTGGGTCTAGCGGGAGCTACGAGCAGTACTTC. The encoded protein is CASSPVLGSSGSYEQYF.

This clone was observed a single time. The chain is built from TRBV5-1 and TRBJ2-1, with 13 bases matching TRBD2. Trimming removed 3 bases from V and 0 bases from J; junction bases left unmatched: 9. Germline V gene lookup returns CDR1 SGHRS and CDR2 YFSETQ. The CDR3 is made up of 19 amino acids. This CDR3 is CASSSTGTSGTSSYNEQFF. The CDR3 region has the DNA TGCGCCAGCAGCTCGACCGGGACTAGCGGGACAAGCTCCTACAATGAGCAGTTCTTC.

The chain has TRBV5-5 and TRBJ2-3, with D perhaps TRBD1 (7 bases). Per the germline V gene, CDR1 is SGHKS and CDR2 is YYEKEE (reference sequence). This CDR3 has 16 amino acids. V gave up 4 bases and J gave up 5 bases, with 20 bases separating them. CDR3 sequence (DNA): TGTGCCAGCAGCGGGAGGACAGGACCAATGCAAGATACGCAGTATTTT. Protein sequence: CASSGRTGPMQDTQYF. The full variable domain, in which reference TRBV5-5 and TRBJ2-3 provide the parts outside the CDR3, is DAGVTQSPTHLIKTRGQQVTLRCSPISGHKSVSWYQQVLGQGPQFIFQYYEKEERGRGNFPDRFSARQFPNYSSELNVNALLLGDSALYLCASSGRTGPMQDTQYFGPGTRLTVL.

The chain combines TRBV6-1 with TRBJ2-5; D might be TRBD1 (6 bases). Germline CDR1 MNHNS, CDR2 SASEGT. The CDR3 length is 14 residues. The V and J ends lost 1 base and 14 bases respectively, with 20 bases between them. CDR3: CASSEGQVYGVLYF. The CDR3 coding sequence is TGTGCCAGCAGTGAAGGACAGGTGTATGGAGTACTATACTTC.

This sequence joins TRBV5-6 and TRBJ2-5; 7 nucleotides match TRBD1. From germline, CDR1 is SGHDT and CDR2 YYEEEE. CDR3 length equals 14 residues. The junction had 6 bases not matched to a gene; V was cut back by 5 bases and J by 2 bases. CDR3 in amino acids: CASSPDRAQETQYF. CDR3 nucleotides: TGTGCCAGCAGTCCTGACAGGGCTCAAGAGACCCAGTACTTC.

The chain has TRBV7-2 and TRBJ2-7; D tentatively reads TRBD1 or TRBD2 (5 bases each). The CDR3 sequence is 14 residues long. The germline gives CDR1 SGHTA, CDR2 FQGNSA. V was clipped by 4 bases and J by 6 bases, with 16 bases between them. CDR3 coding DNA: TGTGCCAGCAGCTCCTCAGCTGGTGGGACCGAGCAGTACTTC. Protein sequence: CASSSSAGGTEQYF. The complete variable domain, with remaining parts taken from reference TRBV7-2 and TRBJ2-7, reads GAGVSQSPSNKVTEKGKDVELRCDPISGHTALYWYRQSLGQGLEFLIYFQGNSAPDKSGLPSDRFSAERTGGSVSTLTIQRTQQEDSAVYLCASSSSAGGTEQYFGPGTRLTVT.

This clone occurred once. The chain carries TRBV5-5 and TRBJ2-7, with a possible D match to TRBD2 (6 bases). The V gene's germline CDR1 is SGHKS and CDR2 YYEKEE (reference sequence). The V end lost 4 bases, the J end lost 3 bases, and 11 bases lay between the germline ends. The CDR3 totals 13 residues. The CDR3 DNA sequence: TGTGCCAGCAGCCCGGGACTCCGCTACGAGCAGTACTTC. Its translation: CASSPGLRYEQYF.

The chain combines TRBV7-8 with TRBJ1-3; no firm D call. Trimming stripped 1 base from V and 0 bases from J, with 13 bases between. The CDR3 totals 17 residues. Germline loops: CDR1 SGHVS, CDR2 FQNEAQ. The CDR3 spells CASSLDPPGISGNTIYF. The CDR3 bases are TGTGCCAGCAGCTTAGACCCCCCGGGGATCTCTGGAAACACCATATATTTT.

CDR3 protein: CASSQDVSGWSDTQYF. The CDR3 DNA reads as TGCGCCAGCAGCCAAGACGTCTCAGGGTGGTCAGATACGCAGTATTTT. This chain joins TRBV4-3 and TRBJ2-3; D possibly corresponds to TRBD1 (5 bases). Per the germline V gene, CDR1 is LGHNA and CDR2 is YSLEER. This CDR3 has 16 amino acids. The V and J ends lost 0 bases and 4 bases respectively, with 14 bases between them.

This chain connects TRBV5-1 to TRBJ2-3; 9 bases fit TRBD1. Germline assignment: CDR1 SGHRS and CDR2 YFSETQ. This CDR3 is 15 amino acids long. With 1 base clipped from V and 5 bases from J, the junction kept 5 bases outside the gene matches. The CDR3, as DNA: TGCGCCAGCAGCTTGCCGGCGGGACAGGGAGATACGCAGTATTTT. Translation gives CASSLPAGQGDTQYF.

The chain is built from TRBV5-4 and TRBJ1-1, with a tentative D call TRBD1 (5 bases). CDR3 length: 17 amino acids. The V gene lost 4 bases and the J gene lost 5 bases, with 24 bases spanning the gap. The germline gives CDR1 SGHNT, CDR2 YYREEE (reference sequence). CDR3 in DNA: TGTGCCAGCAGCGTACTGTCAGGGAACCTCCCTGTAACTGAAGCTTTCTTT. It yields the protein CASSVLSGNLPVTEAFF. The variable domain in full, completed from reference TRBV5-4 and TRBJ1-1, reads ETGVTQSPTHLIKTRGQQVTLRCSSQSGHNTVSWYQQALGQGPQFIFQYYREEENGRGNFPPRFSGLQFPNYSSELNVNALELDDSALYLCASSVLSGNLPVTEAFFGQGTRLTVV.

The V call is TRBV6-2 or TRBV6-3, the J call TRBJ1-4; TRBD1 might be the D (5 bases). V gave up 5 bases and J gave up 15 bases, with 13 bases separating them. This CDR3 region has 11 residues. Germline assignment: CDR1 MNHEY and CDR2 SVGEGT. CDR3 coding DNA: TGTGCCAGCAGTGGCAGGGAGAGGTTGTTTTTT. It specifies CASSGRERLFF.

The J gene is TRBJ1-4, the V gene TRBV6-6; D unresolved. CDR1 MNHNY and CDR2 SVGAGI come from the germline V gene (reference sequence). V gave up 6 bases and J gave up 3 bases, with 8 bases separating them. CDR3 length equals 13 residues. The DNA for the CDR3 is TGTGCCAGCAGGGCGGATTCTAATGAAAAACTGTTTTTT. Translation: CASRADSNEKLFF.

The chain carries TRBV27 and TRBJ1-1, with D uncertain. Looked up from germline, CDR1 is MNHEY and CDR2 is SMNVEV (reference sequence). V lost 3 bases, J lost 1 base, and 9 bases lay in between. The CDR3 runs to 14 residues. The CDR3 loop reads CASSFRQRNTEAFF. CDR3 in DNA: TGTGCCAGCAGTTTCCGGCAGAGGAACACTGAAGCTTTCTTT.

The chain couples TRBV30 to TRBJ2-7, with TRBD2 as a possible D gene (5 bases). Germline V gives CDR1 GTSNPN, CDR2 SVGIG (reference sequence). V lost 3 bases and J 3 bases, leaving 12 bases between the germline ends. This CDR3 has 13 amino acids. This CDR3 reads CAWRETNYYEQYF. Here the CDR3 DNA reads TGTGCCTGGAGGGAGACTAACTACTACGAGCAGTACTTC.

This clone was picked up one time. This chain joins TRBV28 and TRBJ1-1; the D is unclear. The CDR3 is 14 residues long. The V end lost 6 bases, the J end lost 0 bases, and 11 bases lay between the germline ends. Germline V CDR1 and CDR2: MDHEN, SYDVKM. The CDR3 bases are TGTGCCAGCAGACTACACTCCATGAACACTGAAGCTTTCTTT. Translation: CASRLHSMNTEAFF.

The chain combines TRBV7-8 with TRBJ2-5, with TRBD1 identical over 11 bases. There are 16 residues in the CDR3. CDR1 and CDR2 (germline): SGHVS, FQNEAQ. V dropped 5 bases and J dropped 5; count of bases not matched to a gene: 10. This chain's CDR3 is CASSAWTGGAGETQYF. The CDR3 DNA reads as TGTGCCAGCAGCGCGTGGACAGGGGGCGCGGGGGAGACCCAGTACTTC.

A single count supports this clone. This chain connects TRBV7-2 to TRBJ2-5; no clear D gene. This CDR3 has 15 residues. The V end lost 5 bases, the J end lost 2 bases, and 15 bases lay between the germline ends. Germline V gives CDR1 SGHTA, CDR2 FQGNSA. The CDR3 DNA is TGTGCCAGCAGCAGAGCCGTCGGCAGGCAAGAGACCCAGTACTTC. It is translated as CASSRAVGRQETQYF.

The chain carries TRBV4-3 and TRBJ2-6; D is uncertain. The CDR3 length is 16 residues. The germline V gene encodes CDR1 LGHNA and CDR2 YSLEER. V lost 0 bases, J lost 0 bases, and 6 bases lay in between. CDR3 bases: TGCGCCAGCAGCCAAGATTCGGTCTCTGGGGCCAACGTCCTGACTTTC. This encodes CASSQDSVSGANVLTF.

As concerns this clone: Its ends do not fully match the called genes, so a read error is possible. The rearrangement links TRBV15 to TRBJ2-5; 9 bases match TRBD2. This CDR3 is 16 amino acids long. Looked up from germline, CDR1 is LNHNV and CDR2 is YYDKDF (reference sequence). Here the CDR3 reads CATRRGIAGEGETQYF. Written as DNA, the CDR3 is TGTGCCACCAGGAGAGGGATAGCGGGAGAGGGTGAGACCCAGTACTTC.

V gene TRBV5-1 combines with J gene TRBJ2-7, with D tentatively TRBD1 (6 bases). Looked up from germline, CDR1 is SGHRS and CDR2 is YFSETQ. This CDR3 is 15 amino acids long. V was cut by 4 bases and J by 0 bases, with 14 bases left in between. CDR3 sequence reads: CASSPVGAGSYEQYF. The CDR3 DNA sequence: TGCGCCAGCAGCCCGGTGGGGGCCGGCTCCTACGAGCAGTACTTC.

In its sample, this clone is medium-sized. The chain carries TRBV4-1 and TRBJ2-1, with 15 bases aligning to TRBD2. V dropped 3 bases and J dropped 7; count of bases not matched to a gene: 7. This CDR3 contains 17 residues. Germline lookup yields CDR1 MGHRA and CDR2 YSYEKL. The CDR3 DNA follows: TGCGCCAGCAGCCACCCGGGACTAGCGGGAGGTGAGAATGAGCAGTTCTTC. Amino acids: CASSHPGLAGGENEQFF.

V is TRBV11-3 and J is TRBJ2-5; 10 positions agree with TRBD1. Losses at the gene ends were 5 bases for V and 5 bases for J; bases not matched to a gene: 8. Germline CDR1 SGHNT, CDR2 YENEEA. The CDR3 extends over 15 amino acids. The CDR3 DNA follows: TGTGCCAGCAGCGCAAGACAGGGGGCCAGGGAGACCCAGTACTTC. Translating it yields CASSARQGARETQYF.

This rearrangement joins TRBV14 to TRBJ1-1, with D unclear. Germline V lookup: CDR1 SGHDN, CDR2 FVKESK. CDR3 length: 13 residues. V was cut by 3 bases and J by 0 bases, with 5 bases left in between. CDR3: CASSHLMNTEAFF. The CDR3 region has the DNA TGTGCCAGCAGCCACCTAATGAACACTGAAGCTTTCTTT.

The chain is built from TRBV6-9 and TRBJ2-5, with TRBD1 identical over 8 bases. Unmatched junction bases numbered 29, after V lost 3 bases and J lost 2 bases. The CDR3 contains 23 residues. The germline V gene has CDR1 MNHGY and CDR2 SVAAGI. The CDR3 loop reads CASSYPFRDSGQATRGSQETQYF. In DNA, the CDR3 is TGTGCCAGCAGTTACCCCTTCAGGGATTCGGGACAGGCCACCCGGGGTTCACAAGAGACCCAGTACTTC.

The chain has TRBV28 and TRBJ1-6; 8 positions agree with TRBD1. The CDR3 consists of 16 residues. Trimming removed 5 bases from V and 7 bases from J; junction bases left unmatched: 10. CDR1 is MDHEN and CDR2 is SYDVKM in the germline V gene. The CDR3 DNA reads TGTGCCAGCAGTCCACGACAGGGGTCCGGGAATTCACCCCTCCACTTT. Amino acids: CASSPRQGSGNSPLHF. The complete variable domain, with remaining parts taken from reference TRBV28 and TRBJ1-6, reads DVKVTQSSRYLVKRTGEKVFLECVQDMDHENMFWYRQDPGLGLRLIYFSYDVKMKEKGDIPEGYSVSREKKERFSLILESASTNQTSMYLCASSPRQGSGNSPLHFGNGTRLTVT.

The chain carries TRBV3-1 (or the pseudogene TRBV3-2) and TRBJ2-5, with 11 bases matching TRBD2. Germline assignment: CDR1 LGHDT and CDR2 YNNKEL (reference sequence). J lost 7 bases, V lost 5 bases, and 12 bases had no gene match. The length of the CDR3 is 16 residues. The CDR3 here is CASSIHSGRAVGTQYF. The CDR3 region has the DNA TGTGCCAGCAGCATCCATAGCGGGAGGGCCGTAGGGACCCAGTACTTC.

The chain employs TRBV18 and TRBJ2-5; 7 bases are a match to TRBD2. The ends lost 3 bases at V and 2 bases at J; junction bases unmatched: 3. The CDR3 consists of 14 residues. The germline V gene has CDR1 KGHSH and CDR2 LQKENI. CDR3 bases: TGTGCCAGCTCACCCTCTAGCGGACAAGAGACCCAGTACTTC. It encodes CASSPSSGQETQYF.